The 4 T cell receptor beta chains reported below all come from one sample, sequenced in a study of beta chain features in type 1 diabetes. All of the isolated RNA was reverse transcribed, so expressed TCRB transcripts were sequenced. This table comes from immunoSEQ multiplex PCR, and its TCRdb copy is limited to in-frame clones, with some not included. This sample has some 150,000 clones, with around 10% found just once. The specimen sequenced was central memory CD4+ T cells from blood. The receptor source for this set is a man between 18 and 29 years old in good health.

This clone was recorded a few times. The genes are TRBV18 and TRBJ2-7, with TRBD2 identical over 8 bases. The CDR3 is 13 amino acids. The germline CDR1 and CDR2 sequences are KGHSH and LQKENI. V lost 4 bases to trimming and J lost 4 bases; unmatched junction nucleotides: 3. In nucleotides, the CDR3 is TGTGCCAGCTCACAGCGGGAGAAGTACGAGCAGTACTTC. Amino acid sequence: CASSQREKYEQYF. The whole variable domain, filled in from reference TRBV18 and TRBJ2-7, reads NAGVMQNPRHLVRRRGQEARLRCSPMKGHSHVYWYRQLPEEGLKFMVYLQKENIIDESGMPKERFSAEFPKEGPSILRIQQVVRGDSAAYFCASSQREKYEQYFGPGTRLTVT.

This clone has only a few counts. The V gene is TRBV7-2, the J gene TRBJ2-5; D is undetermined. The CDR3 runs 14 residues. The germline V and J ends were trimmed by 1 base and 6 bases, with 12 bases remaining between them. The germline V gene has CDR1 SGHTA and CDR2 FQGNSA. CDR3 in DNA: TGTGCCAGCAGCTTAGAGGGCCTGACGCAGACCCAGTACTTC. The encoded protein is CASSLEGLTQTQYF.

A few counts support this clone. The chain joins TRBV15 to TRBJ2-6, with D unclear. The CDR3 length is 16 residues. V gave up 0 bases and J gave up 0 bases, with 6 bases separating them. Germline assignment: CDR1 LNHNV and CDR2 YYDKDF (reference sequence). The CDR3 protein is CATSRDRVSGANVLTF. Written as DNA, the CDR3 is TGTGCCACCAGCAGAGATAGGGTCTCTGGGGCCAACGTCCTGACTTTC.

There are a few counts of this clone. The chain joins TRBV7-2 to TRBJ2-7, with 8 bases identical to TRBD1. CDR3 length: 15 residues. The V segment lost 0 bases and the J segment 4 bases; nucleotides outside the gene matches: 5. Per germline, CDR1 SGHTA and CDR2 FQGNSA. The CDR3 here is CASSLARTGSYEQYF. Here the CDR3 DNA reads TGTGCCAGCAGCTTAGCGAGGACAGGGTCTTACGAGCAGTACTTC.